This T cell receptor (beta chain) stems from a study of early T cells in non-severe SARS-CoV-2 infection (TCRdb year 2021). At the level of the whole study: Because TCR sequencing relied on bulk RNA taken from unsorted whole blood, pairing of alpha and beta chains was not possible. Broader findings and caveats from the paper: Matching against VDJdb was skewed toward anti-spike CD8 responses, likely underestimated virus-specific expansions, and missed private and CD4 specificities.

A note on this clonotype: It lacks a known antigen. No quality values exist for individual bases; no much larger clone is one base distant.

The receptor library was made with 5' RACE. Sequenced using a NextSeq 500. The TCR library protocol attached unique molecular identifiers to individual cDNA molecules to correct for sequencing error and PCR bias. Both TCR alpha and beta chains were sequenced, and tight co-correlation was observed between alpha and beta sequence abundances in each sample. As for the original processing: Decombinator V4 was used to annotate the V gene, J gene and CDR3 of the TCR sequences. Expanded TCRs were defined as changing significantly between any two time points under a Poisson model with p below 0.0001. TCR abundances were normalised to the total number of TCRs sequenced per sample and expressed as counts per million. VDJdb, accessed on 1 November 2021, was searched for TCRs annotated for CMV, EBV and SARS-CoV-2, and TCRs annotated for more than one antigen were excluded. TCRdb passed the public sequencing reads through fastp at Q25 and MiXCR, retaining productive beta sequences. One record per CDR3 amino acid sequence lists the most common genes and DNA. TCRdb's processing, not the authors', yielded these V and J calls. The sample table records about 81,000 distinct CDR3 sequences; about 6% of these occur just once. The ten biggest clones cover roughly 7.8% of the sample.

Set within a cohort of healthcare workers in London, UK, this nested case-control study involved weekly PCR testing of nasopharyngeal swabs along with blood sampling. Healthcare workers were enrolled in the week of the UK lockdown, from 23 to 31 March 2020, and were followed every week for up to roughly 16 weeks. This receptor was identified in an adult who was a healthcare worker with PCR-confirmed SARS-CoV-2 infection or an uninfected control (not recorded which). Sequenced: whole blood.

CDR3 reads: CASSQGQGAFF. The nucleotides are TGCGCCAGCAGCCAGGGACAGGGGGCTTTCTTT. The chain was built from TRBV5-1 and TRBJ1-1; TRBD1 lines up with 10 middle nucleotides. V is trimmed back by 4 bases and J by 11 bases, and the junction contains 2 bases that no gene match accounts for. The germline V gene encodes CDR1 SGHRS and CDR2 YFSETQ. The CDR3, cysteine through phenylalanine, is 11 amino acids long. Only CDR3 DNA is held: 33 bases, read in frame from base 1.